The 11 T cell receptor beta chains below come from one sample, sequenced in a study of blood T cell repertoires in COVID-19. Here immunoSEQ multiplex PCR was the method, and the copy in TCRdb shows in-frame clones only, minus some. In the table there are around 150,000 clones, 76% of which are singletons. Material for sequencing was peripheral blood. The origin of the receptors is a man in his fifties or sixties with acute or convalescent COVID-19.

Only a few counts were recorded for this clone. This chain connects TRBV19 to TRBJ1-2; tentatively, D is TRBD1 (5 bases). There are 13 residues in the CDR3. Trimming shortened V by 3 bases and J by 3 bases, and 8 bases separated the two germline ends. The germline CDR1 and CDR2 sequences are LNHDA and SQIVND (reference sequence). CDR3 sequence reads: CASSMSRDYGYTF. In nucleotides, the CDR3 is TGTGCCAGTAGTATGAGCAGGGACTATGGCTACACCTTC. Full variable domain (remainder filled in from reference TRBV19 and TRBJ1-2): DGGITQSPKYLFRKEGQNVTLSCEQNLNHDAMYWYRQDPGQGLRLIYYSQIVNDFQKGDIAEGYSVSREKKESFPLTVTSAQKNPTAFYLCASSMSRDYGYTFGSGTRLTVV.

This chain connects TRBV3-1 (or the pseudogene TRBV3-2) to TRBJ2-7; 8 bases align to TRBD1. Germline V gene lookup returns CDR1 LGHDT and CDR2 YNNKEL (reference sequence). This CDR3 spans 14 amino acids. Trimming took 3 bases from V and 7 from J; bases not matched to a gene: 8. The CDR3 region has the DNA TGTGCCAGCAGCCAGGCTTTCGGACAGGGAGAGCAGTACTTC. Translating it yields CASSQAFGQGEQYF.

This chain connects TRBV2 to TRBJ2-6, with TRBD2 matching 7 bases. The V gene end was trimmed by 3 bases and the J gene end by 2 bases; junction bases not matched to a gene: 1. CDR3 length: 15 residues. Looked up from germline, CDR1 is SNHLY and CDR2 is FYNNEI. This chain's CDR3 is CASSEGGTGANVLTF. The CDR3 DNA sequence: TGTGCCAGCAGTGAGGGGGGGACTGGGGCCAACGTCCTGACTTTC. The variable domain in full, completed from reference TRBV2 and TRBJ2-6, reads EPEVTQTPSHQVTQMGQEVILRCVPISNHLYFYWYRQILGQKVEFLVSFYNNEISEKSEIFDDQFSVERPDGSNFTLKIRSTKLEDSAMYFCASSEGGTGANVLTFGAGSRLTVL.

The CDR3 DNA sequence: TGTGCCAGCAGCAAGCAACTAGCGGGGGCCTACGAGCAGTACTTC. Encoded protein: CASSKQLAGAYEQYF. The V gene is TRBV3-1 (or the pseudogene TRBV3-2), the J gene TRBJ2-7; 11 bases align to TRBD2. CDR1 and CDR2 (germline): LGHDT, YNNKEL (reference sequence). The ends lost 5 bases at V and 2 bases at J; junction bases unmatched: 5. CDR3 size: 15 residues.

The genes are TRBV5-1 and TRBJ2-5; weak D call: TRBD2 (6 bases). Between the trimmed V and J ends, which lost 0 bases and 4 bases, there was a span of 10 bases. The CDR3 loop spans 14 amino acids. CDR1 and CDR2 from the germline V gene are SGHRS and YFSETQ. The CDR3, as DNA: TGCGCCAGCAGCTTGGCGCCCGGGGGAGAGACCCAGTACTTC. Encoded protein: CASSLAPGGETQYF. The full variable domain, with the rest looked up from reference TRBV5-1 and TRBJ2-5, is KAGVTQTPRYLIKTRGQQVTLSCSPISGHRSVSWYQQTPGQGLQFLFEYFSETQRNKGNFPGRFSGRQFSNSRSEMNVSTLELGDSALYLCASSLAPGGETQYFGPGTRLLVL.

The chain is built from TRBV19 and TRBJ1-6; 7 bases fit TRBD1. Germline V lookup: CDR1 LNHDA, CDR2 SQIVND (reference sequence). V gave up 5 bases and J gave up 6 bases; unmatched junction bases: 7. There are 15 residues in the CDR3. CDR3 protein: CASSPGQDANSPLHF. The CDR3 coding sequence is TGTGCCAGTAGTCCAGGACAGGACGCTAATTCACCCCTCCACTTT.

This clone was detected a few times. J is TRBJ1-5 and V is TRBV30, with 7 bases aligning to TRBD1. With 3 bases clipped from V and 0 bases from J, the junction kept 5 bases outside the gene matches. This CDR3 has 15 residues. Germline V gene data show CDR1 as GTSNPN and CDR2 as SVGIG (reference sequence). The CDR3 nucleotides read TGTGCCTGGAGCCGCGGGACAGATAGCAATCAGCCCCAGCATTTT. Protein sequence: CAWSRGTDSNQPQHF.

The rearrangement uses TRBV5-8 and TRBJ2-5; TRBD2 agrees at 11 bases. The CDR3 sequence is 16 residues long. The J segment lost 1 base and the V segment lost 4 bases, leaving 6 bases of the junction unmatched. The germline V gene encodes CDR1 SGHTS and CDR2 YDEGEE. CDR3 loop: CASSAGLAGFQETQYF. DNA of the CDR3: TGTGCCAGCAGCGCCGGACTAGCGGGCTTCCAAGAGACCCAGTACTTC.

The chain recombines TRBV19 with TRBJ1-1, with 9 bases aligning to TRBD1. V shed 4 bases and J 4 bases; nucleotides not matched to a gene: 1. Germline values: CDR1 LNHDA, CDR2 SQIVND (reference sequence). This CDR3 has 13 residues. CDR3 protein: CASSTGQGTEAFF. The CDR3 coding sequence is TGTGCCAGTAGTACGGGACAGGGCACTGAAGCTTTCTTT.

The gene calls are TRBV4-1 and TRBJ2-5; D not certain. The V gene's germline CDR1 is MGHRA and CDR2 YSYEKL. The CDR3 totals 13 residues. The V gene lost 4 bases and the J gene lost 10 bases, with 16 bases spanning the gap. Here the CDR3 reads CASSPHILPVQYF. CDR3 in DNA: TGCGCCAGCAGCCCCCATATACTCCCGGTCCAGTACTTC.

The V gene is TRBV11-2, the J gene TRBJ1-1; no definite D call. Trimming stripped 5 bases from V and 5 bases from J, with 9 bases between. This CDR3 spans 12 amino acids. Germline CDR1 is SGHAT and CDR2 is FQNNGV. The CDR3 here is CASSQLETEAFF. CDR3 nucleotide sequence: TGTGCCAGCAGCCAACTAGAGACTGAAGCTTTCTTT.